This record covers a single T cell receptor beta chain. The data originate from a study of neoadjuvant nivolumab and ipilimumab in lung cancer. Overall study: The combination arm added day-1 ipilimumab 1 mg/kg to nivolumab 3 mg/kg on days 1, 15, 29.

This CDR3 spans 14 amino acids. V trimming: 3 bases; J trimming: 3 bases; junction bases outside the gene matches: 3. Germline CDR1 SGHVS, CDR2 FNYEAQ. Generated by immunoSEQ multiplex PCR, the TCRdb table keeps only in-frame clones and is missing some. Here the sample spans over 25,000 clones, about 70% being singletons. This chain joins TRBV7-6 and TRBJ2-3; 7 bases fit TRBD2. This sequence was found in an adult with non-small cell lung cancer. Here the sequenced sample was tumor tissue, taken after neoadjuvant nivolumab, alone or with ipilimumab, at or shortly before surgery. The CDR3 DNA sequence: TGTGCCAGCAGCTTGGGGACTAAAACAGATACGCAGTATTTT. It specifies CASSLGTKTDTQYF.